These T cell receptor beta chains were read from a single sample in a study of T cells after yellow fever vaccination. TCRdb passed the 5' RACE reads through MiXCR, listing each CDR3 protein once. The table records roughly 56,000 distinct CDR3 sequences, approximately 6.1% of them present only once. Sequenced material: PBMCs, either bulk or a sorted T-cell subset (CD4+, CD8+, memory, or dextramer-sorted; not recorded which), taken on the day of the yellow fever booster vaccination. The receptors derive from a man aged 18-30 years who received the YFV17D yellow fever vaccine. CDR3s include the opening cysteine and the closing phenylalanine or tryptophan. The order of the fields is V gene, J gene, clone size, D gene, CDR3 protein, CDR3 DNA. The D gene is left open where the match is weak. Expanded clones get a size class; other rows say once, few or many, or leave the size out.

TRBV13	TRBJ2-3	many	.	CASSLGAGRVAQYF	TGTGCCAGCAGCTTAGGAGCGGGTCGAGTGGCGCAGTATTTT
TRBV7-9	TRBJ1-5	many	.	CASSLGDPGNQPQHF	TGTGCCAGCAGCTTAGGGGACCCCGGGAATCAGCCCCAGCATTTT
TRBV11-3	TRBJ1-1	many	TRBD1	CASSLRQGSEAFF	TGTGCCAGCAGCTTGAGACAGGGGTCTGAAGCTTTCTTT
TRBV6-5	TRBJ2-7	many	.	CASSYSAGPGYEQYF	TGTGCCAGCAGTTACTCGGCGGGGCCTGGCTACGAGCAGTACTTC
TRBV2	TRBJ1-1	.	TRBD1	CASATGRTEAFF	TGTGCCAGCGCGACAGGGAGGACTGAAGCTTTCTTT
TRBV5-1	TRBJ1-2	.	.	CASSKQGQDGYTF	TGCGCCAGCAGCAAACAGGGTCAGGATGGCTACACCTTC
TRBV7-2	TRBJ2-6	many	.	CASRPPMGRPSGANVLTF	TGTGCCAGCAGGCCGCCTATGGGCAGACCCTCTGGGGCCAACGTCCTGACTTTC
TRBV6-1	TRBJ1-5	many	.	CASMQVAVQPQHF	TGTGCCAGCATGCAGGTCGCGGTTCAGCCCCAGCATTTT
TRBV19	TRBJ1-1	few	.	CASSSGQTNTEAFF	TGTGCCAGTAGTAGCGGACAGACGAACACTGAAGCTTTCTTT
TRBV3-1	TRBJ2-6	few	.	CASSPEGLSGANVLTF	TGTGCCAGCAGCCCGGAGGGACTCTCGGGGGCCAACGTCCTGACTTTC
TRBV12-3/TRBV12-4	TRBJ1-1	many	.	CASSLGFSGNTEAFF	TGTGCCAGCAGTTTAGGTTTTTCAGGGAACACTGAAGCTTTCTTT
TRBV20-1	TRBJ1-1	many	.	CSASLIEGSEAFF	TGCAGTGCCAGCCTGATAGAGGGCTCTGAAGCTTTCTTT
TRBV20-1	TRBJ2-3	many	TRBD2	CSARGGLAGRTDTQYF	TGCAGTGCTAGAGGCGGACTAGCGGGTCGCACAGATACGCAGTATTTT
TRBV5-1	TRBJ1-2	few	TRBD1	CASSPDRGRYGYTF	TGCGCCAGCAGCCCGGACAGGGGAAGGTATGGCTACACCTTC
TRBV7-9	TRBJ1-2	few	TRBD1	CASSDGQGHYGYTF	TGTGCCAGCAGCGACGGACAGGGGCACTATGGCTACACCTTC
TRBV11-2	TRBJ2-3	few	.	CASMPGDLTSTDTQYF	TGTGCCAGCATGCCGGGGGACCTGACTAGCACAGATACGCAGTATTTT
TRBV5-1	TRBJ2-1	.	.	CASSSAGPYNEQFF	TGCGCCAGCAGCTCGGCAGGGCCCTACAATGAGCAGTTCTTC
TRBV7-9	TRBJ2-5	few	.	CASSSERTGPRYF	TGTGCCAGCAGCTCTGAGAGAACAGGTCCCAGGTACTTC
TRBV5-4	TRBJ2-4	many	.	CASSHVGLGNKNIQYF	TGTGCCAGCAGCCACGTCGGGCTGGGGAATAAAAACATTCAGTACTTC
TRBV10-3	TRBJ2-5	many	TRBD2	CAISESIGLAGQETQYF	TGTGCCATCAGTGAGTCGATAGGACTAGCGGGTCAAGAGACCCAGTACTTC
TRBV5-4	TRBJ2-1	few	TRBD2	CASSPQPGLAENEQFF	TGTGCCAGCAGCCCACAACCGGGACTAGCGGAAAATGAGCAGTTCTTC
TRBV3-1	TRBJ1-2	.	.	CASSLSDRNYGYTF	TGTGCCAGCAGCCTGTCGGACAGAAACTATGGCTACACCTTC
TRBV4-2	TRBJ2-2	few	TRBD2	CASSQETSGRYTGELFF	TGTGCCAGCAGCCAAGAGACTAGCGGGAGGTACACCGGGGAGCTGTTTTTT
TRBV12-3/TRBV12-4	TRBJ2-3	few	.	CASSSGDSRADTQYF	TGTGCCAGCAGTTCGGGGGATAGTCGGGCAGATACGCAGTATTTT
TRBV20-1	TRBJ2-6	many	.	CSASEGPGANVLTF	TGCAGTGCTAGTGAAGGGCCTGGGGCCAACGTCCTGACTTTC
TRBV6-6	TRBJ1-1	.	TRBD1	CASRRQGGGTEAFF	TGTGCCAGCAGAAGACAGGGGGGTGGCACTGAAGCTTTCTTT
TRBV12-3/TRBV12-4	TRBJ2-3	many	.	CASRLRERTDTQYF	TGTGCCAGCAGACTGAGGGAGCGCACAGATACGCAGTATTTT
TRBV5-5	TRBJ2-3	many	.	CASSRWGSTDTQYF	TGTGCCAGCAGCCGGTGGGGGAGCACAGATACGCAGTATTTT
TRBV20-1	TRBJ1-5	many	.	CSAMVVSNQPQHF	TGCAGTGCTATGGTAGTTAGCAATCAGCCCCAGCATTTT
TRBV24-1	TRBJ2-1	.	.	CATGFYNEQFF	TGTGCCACCGGATTTTACAATGAGCAGTTCTTC
TRBV20-1	TRBJ1-2	few	TRBD1	CSASQQGNYGYTF	TGCAGTGCTAGTCAACAGGGGAACTATGGCTACACCTTC
TRBV4-1	TRBJ2-7	.	.	CASSQPGTYEQYF	TGCGCCAGCAGCCAACCGGGGACCTACGAGCAGTACTTC
TRBV12-3/TRBV12-4	TRBJ1-1	many	.	CASSLRWGTEAFF	TGTGCCAGCAGTTTACGGTGGGGCACTGAAGCTTTCTTT
TRBV6-5	TRBJ1-6	many	TRBD1	CASSPAGGGITYNSPLHF	TGTGCCAGCAGTCCCGCAGGGGGGGGGATCACCTATAATTCACCCCTCCACTTT
TRBV7-9	TRBJ1-2	few	.	CASSLSGNGYTF	TGTGCCAGCAGCTTAAGTGGGAATGGCTACACCTTC
TRBV5-1	TRBJ1-1	many	TRBD1	CASSTDRGEMNTEAFF	TGCGCCAGCAGCACGGACAGGGGCGAAATGAACACTGAAGCTTTCTTT
TRBV5-1	TRBJ1-2	many	.	CASSPFMGEGYTF	TGCGCCAGCAGCCCTTTTATGGGGGAAGGCTACACCTTC
TRBV7-2	TRBJ2-2	many	.	CASSLSGANTGELFF	TGTGCCAGCAGCTTATCGGGGGCGAACACCGGGGAGCTGTTTTTT
TRBV7-2	TRBJ2-1	few	.	CASSLTANEQFF	TGTGCCAGCAGTCTTACAGCAAATGAGCAGTTCTTC
TRBV27	TRBJ1-6	.	.	CASSLSLQSPLHF	TGTGCCAGCAGTTTATCCCTTCAGTCACCCCTCCACTTT
TRBV7-6	TRBJ1-1	few	TRBD1	CASSLGPTGPNTEAFF	TGTGCCAGCAGCTTAGGGCCGACAGGGCCGAACACTGAAGCTTTCTTT
TRBV4-3	TRBJ2-5	.	TRBD2	CASSQDPAGEGKTQYF	TGCGCCAGCAGCCAAGACCCAGCGGGGGAGGGAAAGACCCAGTACTTC
TRBV29-1	TRBJ2-5	many	.	CSVVLGAFGETQYF	TGCAGCGTTGTTCTGGGGGCCTTCGGAGAGACCCAGTACTTC
TRBV29-1	TRBJ2-2	many	TRBD1	CSGSGTGGTGELFF	TGCAGCGGCTCCGGGACAGGGGGGACCGGGGAGCTGTTTTTT
TRBV7-9	TRBJ2-1	many	.	CASSSRQMVNEQFF	TGTGCCAGCAGCTCCCGACAAATGGTCAATGAGCAGTTCTTC
TRBV7-2	TRBJ1-5	many	.	CASSLGEAQPQHF	TGTGCCAGCAGCTTAGGGGAAGCGCAGCCCCAGCATTTT
TRBV9	TRBJ1-1	many	.	CASSVAGGMGTEAFF	TGTGCCAGCAGCGTAGCTGGAGGGATGGGCACTGAAGCTTTCTTT
TRBV5-1	TRBJ2-1	many	.	CASSLDQTRFHEQFF	TGCGCCAGCAGCTTGGACCAAACTAGGTTTCATGAGCAGTTCTTC
TRBV7-2	TRBJ1-2	few	TRBD1	CASSLVRAGGLYGYTF	TGTGCCAGCAGCTTAGTAAGGGCAGGGGGCCTCTATGGCTACACCTTC
TRBV28	TRBJ2-5	many	TRBD1	CASSSPGQGLETQYF	TGTGCCAGCAGTTCCCCGGGACAGGGTTTAGAGACCCAGTACTTC
TRBV6-5	TRBJ2-7	.	.	CASSYSTGASSYEQYF	TGTGCCAGCAGTTACTCGACCGGGGCAAGCTCCTACGAGCAGTACTTC
TRBV7-9	TRBJ2-1	many	TRBD1	CASSQTGGEQFF	TGTGCCAGCAGCCAGACAGGGGGTGAGCAGTTCTTC
TRBV19	TRBJ2-3	.	TRBD2	CASSTSSGVTDTQYF	TGTGCCAGTAGTACCTCTAGCGGGGTCACAGATACGCAGTATTTT
TRBV9	TRBJ2-3	many	.	CASSVSGFPADTQYF	TGTGCCAGCAGCGTTTCAGGCTTCCCTGCAGATACGCAGTATTTT
TRBV7-6	TRBJ2-1	many	TRBD2	CASGLAGGPLNEQFF	TGTGCCAGCGGTTTAGCGGGGGGGCCTCTCAATGAGCAGTTCTTC
TRBV7-9	TRBJ2-2	many	.	CASSARVNTGELFF	TGTGCCAGCAGCGCCAGGGTGAACACCGGGGAGCTGTTTTTT
TRBV27	TRBJ2-2	few	.	CASRAGMAYAGELFF	TGTGCCAGCAGGGCCGGCATGGCGTACGCCGGGGAGCTGTTTTTT
TRBV5-6	TRBJ2-1	few	TRBD1	CASSPRDRGGEQFF	TGTGCCAGCAGCCCCCGGGACAGGGGAGGTGAGCAGTTCTTC
TRBV6-5	TRBJ1-2	few	.	CASSYSIVGGAVYGYTF	TGTGCCAGCAGTTACTCGATAGTAGGAGGGGCGGTCTATGGCTACACCTTC